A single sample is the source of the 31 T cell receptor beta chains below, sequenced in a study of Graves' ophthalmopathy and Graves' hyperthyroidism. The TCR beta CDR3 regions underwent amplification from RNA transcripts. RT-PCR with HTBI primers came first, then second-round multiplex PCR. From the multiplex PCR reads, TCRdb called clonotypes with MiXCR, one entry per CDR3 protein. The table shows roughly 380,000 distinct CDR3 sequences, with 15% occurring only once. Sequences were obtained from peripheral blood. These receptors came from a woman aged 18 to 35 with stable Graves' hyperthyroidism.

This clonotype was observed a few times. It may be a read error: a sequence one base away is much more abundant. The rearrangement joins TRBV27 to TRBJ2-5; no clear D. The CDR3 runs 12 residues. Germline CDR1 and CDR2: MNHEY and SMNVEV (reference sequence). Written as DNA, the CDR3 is TGTGCCAGCAGCGGAAACCAAGAGACCAAGTACTTC. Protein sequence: CASSGNQETKYF.

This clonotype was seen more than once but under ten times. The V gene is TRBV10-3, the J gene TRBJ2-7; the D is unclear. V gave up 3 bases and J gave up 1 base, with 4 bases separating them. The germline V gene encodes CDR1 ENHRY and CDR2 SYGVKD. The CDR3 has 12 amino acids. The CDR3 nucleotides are TGTGCCATCAGTGACCCTTCCTACGAGCAGTACTTC. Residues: CAISDPSYEQYF.

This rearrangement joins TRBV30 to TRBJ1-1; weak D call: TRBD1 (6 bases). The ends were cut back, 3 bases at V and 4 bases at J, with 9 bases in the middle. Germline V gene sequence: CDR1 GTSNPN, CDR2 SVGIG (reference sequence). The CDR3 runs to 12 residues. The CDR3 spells CAWRRGGTEAFF. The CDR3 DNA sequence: TGTGCCTGGAGGCGAGGGGGCACTGAAGCTTTCTTT. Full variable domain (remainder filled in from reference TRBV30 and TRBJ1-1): SQTIHQWPATLVQPVGSPLSLECTVEGTSNPNLYWYRQAAGRGLQLLFYSVGIGQISSEVPQNLSASRPQDRQFILSSKKLLLSDSGFYLCAWRRGGTEAFFGQGTRLTVV.

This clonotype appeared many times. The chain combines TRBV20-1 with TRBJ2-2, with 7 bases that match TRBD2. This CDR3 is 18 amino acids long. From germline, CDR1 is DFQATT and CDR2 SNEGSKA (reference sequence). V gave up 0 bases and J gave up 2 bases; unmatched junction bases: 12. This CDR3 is CSARDAFGLAANTGELFF. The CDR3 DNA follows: TGCAGTGCTAGAGATGCCTTTGGTCTAGCGGCAAACACCGGGGAGCTGTTTTTT.

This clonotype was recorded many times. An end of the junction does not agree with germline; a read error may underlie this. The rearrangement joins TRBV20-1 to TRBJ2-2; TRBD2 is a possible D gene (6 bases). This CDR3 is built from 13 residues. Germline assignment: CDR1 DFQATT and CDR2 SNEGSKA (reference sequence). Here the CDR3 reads CSARTTNTGGLFF. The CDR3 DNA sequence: TGCAGTGCTAGAACGACCAACACCGGGGGGCTGTTTTTT.

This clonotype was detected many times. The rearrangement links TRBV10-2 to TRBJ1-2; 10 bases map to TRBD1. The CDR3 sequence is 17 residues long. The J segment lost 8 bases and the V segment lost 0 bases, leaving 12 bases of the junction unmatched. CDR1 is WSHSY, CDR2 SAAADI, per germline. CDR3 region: CASSESRQGARRGGYTF. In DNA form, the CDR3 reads TGCGCCAGCAGTGAGTCGAGACAGGGGGCGCGTCGAGGCGGCTACACCTTC.

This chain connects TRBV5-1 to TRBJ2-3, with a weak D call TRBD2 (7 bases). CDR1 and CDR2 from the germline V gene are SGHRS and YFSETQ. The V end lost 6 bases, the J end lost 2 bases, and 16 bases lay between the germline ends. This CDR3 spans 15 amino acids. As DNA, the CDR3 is TGCGCCAGCATGGCGGGCGGGGGCCTCACAGATACGCAGTATTTT. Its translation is CASMAGGGLTDTQYF.

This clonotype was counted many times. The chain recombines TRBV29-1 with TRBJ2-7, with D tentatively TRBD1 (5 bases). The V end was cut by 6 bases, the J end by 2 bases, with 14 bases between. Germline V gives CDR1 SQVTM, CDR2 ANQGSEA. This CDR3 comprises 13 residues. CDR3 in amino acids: CSVKTVSTYEQYF. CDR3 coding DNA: TGCAGCGTAAAGACAGTTAGTACCTACGAGCAGTACTTC.

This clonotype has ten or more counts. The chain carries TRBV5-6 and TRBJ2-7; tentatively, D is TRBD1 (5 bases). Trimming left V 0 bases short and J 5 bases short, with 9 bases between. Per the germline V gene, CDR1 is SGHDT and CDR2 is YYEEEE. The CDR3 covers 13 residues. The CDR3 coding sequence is TGTGCCAGCAGCTTGGCAGGGTTCCACGAGCAGTACTTC. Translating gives CASSLAGFHEQYF.

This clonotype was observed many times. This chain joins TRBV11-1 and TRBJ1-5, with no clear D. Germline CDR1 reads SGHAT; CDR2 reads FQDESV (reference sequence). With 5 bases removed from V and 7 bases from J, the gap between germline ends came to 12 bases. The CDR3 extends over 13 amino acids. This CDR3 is CASSATLGQPQHF. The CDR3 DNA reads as TGTGCCAGCAGCGCAACCTTGGGGCAGCCCCAGCATTTT.

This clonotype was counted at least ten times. CDR3 protein: CASSYPRTGTNTEAFF. The CDR3, as DNA: TGTGCCAGCAGTTACCCCAGGACAGGGACGAACACTGAAGCTTTCTTT. The genes are TRBV6-2 or TRBV6-3 and TRBJ1-1; the match to TRBD1 covers 8 bases. Germline CDR1 and CDR2: MNHEY and SVGEGT. After removal of 2 bases from V and 1 base from J, the junction contained 6 bases not matched to a gene. The CDR3 loop spans 16 amino acids.

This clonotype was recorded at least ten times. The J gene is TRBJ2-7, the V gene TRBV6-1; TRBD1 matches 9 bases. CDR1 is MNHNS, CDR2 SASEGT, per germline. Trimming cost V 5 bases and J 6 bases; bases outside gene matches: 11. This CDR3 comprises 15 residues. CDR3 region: CASSPRETGGLEQYF. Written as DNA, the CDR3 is TGTGCCAGCAGTCCTAGGGAGACAGGGGGGCTCGAGCAGTACTTC.

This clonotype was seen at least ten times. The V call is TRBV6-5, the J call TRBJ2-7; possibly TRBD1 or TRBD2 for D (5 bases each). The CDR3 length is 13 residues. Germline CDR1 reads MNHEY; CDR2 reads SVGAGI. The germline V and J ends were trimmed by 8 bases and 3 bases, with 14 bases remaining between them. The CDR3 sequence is CASGTGDIYEQYF. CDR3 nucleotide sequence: TGTGCCAGCGGGACCGGTGATATCTACGAGCAGTACTTC.

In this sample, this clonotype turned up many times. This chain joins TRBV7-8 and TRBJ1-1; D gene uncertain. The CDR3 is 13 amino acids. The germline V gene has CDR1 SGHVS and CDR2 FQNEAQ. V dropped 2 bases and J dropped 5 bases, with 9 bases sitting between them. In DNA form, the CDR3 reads TGTGCCAGCAGCTTAACACACCTTACTGAAGCTTTCTTT. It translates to CASSLTHLTEAFF.

The CDR3 is CASSSPGGAYEQYF. The CDR3 nucleotides read TGTGCCAGCAGCTCCCCAGGGGGAGCCTACGAGCAGTACTTC. The genes are TRBV7-2 and TRBJ2-7; TRBD1 agrees at 7 bases. Looked up from germline, CDR1 is SGHTA and CDR2 is FQGNSA. Trimming removed 4 bases from V and 2 bases from J; junction bases left unmatched: 5. The CDR3 extends over 14 amino acids.

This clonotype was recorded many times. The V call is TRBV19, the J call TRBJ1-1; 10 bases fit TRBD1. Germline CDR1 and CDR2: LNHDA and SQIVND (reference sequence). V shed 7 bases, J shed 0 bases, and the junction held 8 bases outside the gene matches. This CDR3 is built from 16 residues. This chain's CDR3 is CASTPGQGLMNTEAFF. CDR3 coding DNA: TGTGCCAGTACCCCGGGACAGGGGCTTATGAACACTGAAGCTTTCTTT.

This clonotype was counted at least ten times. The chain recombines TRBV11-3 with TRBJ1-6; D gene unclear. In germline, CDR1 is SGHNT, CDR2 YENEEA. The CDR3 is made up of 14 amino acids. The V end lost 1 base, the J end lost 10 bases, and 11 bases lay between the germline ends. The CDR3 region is CASSLGLDSSPLHF. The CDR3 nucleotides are TGTGCCAGCAGCTTAGGTCTGGATAGCTCACCCCTCCACTTT.

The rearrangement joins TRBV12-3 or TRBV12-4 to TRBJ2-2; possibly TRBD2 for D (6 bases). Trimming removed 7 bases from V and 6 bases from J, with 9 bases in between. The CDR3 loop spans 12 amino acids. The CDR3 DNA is TGTGCCAGCACTTCGGGAGCCGGGGAGCTGTTTTTT. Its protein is CASTSGAGELFF.

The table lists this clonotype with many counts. The CDR3 region has the DNA TGCAGTGCTTGGGGGACCCAGGGATGGACTGAAGCTTTCTTT. This codes for CSAWGTQGWTEAFF. This chain uses TRBV20-1 with TRBJ1-1; TRBD1 might be the D (5 bases). The CDR3 runs 14 residues. CDR1 DFQATT and CDR2 SNEGSKA come from the germline V gene (reference sequence). V lost 5 bases to trimming and J lost 5 bases, with 18 bases between them.

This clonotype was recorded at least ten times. CDR3 in amino acids: CASSEKGQTQYF. Here the CDR3 DNA reads TGCGCCAGCAGCGAGAAGGGACAGACCCAGTACTTC. The chain has TRBV5-1 and TRBJ2-5; tentatively, D is TRBD1 or TRBD2 (5 bases each). The CDR3 spans 12 residues. Germline V gene data show CDR1 as SGHRS and CDR2 as YFSETQ. The V gene lost 4 bases and the J gene lost 6 bases, with 10 bases spanning the gap.

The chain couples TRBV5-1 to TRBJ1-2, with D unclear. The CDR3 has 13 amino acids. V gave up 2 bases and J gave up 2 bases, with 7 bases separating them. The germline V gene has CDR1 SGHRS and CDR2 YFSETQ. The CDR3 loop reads CASSFRPNYGYTF. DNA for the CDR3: TGCGCCAGCAGCTTCCGGCCCAACTATGGCTACACCTTC. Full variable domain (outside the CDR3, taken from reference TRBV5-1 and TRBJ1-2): KAGVTQTPRYLIKTRGQQVTLSCSPISGHRSVSWYQQTPGQGLQFLFEYFSETQRNKGNFPGRFSGRQFSNSRSEMNVSTLELGDSALYLCASSFRPNYGYTFGSGTRLTVV.

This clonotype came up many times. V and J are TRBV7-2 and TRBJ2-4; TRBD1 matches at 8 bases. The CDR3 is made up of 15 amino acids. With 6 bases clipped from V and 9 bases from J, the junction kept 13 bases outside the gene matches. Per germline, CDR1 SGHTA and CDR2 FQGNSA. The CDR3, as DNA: TGTGCCAGCAGTCCTCCGGGACAGGCTAATGGCATTCAGTACTTC. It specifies CASSPPGQANGIQYF.

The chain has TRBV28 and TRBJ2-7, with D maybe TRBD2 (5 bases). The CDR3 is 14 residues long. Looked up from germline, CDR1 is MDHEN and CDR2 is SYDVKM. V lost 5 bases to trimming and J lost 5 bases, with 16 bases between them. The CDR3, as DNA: TGTGCCAGCAGTCTCCCGGCGGGTGGGCACGAGCAGTACTTC. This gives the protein CASSLPAGGHEQYF.

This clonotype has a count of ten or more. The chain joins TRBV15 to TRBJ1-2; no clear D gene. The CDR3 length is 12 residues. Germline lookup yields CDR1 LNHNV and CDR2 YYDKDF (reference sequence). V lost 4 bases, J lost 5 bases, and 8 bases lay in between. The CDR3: CATSIPFYGYTF. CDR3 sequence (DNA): TGTGCCACCAGCATTCCGTTTTATGGCTACACCTTC.

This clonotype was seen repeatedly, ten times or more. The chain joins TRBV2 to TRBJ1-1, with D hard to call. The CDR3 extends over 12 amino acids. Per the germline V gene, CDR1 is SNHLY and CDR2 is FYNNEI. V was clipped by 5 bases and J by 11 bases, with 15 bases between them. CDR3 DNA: TGTGCCAGCAGTAAAGGGTTCGAGGGTGCTTTCTTT. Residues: CASSKGFEGAFF.

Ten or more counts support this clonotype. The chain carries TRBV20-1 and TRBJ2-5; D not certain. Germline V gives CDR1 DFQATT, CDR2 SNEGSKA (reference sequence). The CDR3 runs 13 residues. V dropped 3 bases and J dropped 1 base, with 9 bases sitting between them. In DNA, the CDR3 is TGCAGTGCTAGCAAAGCAGCCCAAGAGACCCAGTACTTC. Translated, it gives CSASKAAQETQYF.

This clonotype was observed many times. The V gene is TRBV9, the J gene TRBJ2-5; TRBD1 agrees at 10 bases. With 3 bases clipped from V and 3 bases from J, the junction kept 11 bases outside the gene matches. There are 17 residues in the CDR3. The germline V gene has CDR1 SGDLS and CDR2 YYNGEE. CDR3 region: CASSARPRDRGKETQYF. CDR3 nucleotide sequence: TGTGCCAGCAGCGCTCGTCCTCGGGACAGGGGCAAAGAGACCCAGTACTTC.

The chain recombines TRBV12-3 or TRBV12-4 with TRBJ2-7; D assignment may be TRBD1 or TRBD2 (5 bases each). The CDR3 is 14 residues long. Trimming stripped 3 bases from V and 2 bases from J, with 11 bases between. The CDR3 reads CASSFWDRPYEQYF. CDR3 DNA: TGTGCCAGCAGTTTTTGGGACCGCCCCTACGAGCAGTACTTC.

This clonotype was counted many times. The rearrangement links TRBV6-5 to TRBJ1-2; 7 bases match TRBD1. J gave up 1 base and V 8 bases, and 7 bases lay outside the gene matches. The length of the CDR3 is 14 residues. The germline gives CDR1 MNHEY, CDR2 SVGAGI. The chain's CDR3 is CASGTVNFNYGYTF. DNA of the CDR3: TGTGCCAGCGGGACAGTCAATTTTAACTATGGCTACACCTTC.

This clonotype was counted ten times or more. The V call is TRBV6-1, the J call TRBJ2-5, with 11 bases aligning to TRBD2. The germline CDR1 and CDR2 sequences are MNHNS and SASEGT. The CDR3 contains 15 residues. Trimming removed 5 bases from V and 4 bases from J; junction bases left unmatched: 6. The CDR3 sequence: CASSLAGGLPETQYF. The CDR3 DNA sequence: TGTGCCAGCAGTCTAGCGGGGGGTCTCCCAGAGACCCAGTACTTC.

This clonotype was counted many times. As DNA, the CDR3 is TGTGCCAGCAGTTTCACCAAGGGGGGGGGGTCGCAAGAGACCCAGTACTTC. Translation gives CASSFTKGGGSQETQYF. The rearrangement joins TRBV28 to TRBJ2-5; tentative D call: TRBD2 (7 bases). V lost 3 bases and J 2 bases, leaving 19 bases between the germline ends. This CDR3 is built from 17 residues. CDR1 and CDR2 (germline): MDHEN, SYDVKM.